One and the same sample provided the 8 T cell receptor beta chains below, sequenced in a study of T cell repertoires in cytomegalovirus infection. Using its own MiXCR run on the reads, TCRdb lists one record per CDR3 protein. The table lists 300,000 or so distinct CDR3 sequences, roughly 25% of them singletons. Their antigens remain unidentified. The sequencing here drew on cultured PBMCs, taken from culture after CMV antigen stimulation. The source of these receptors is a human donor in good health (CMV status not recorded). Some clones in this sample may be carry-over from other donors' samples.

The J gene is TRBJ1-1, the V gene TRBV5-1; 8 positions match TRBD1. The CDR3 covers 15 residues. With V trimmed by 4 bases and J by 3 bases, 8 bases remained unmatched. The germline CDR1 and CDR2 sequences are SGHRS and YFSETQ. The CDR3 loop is CASSETTGGYTEAFF. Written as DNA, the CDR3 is TGCGCCAGCAGCGAGACCACAGGGGGGTACACTGAAGCTTTCTTT.

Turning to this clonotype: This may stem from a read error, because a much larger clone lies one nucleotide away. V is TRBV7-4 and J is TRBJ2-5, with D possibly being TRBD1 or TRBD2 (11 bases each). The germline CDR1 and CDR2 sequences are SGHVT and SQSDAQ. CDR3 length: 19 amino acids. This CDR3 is CASGLGQGELAGARETQYF. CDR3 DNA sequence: TGTGCCAGCGGCTTGGGACAGGGGGAACTAGCGGGAGCTCGAGAGACCCAGTACTTC.

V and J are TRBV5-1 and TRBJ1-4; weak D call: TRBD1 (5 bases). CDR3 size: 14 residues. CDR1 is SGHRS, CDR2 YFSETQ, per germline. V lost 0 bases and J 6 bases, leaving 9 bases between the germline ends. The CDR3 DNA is TGCGCCAGCAGCTTGGATGGGACCGATGAAAAACTGTTTTTT. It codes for CASSLDGTDEKLFF. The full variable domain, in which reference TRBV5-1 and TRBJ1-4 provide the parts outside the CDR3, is KAGVTQTPRYLIKTRGQQVTLSCSPISGHRSVSWYQQTPGQGLQFLFEYFSETQRNKGNFPGRFSGRQFSNSRSEMNVSTLELGDSALYLCASSLDGTDEKLFFGSGTQLSVL.

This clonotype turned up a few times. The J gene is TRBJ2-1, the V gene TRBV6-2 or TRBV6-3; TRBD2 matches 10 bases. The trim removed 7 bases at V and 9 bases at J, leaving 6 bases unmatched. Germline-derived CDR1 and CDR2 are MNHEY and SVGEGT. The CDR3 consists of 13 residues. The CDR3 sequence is CASTASGRSEQFF. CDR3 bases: TGTGCCAGCACAGCTAGCGGGAGAAGTGAGCAGTTCTTC.

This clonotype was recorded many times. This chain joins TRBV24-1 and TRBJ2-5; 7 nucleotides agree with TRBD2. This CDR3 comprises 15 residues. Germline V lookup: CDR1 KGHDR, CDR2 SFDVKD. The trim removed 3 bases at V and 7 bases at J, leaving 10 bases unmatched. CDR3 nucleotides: TGTGCCACCAGTGATCATCAGCCTGGCGGGGGGACCCAGTACTTC. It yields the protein CATSDHQPGGGTQYF.

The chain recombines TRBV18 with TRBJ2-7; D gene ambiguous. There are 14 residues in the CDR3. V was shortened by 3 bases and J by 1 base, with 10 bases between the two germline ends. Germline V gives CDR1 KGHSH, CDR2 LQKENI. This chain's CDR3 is CASSPPTQSYEQYF. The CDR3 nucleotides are TGTGCCAGCTCACCCCCGACACAATCCTACGAGCAGTACTTC.

The CDR3 loop is CSARDRRTYSRGTQYF. CDR3 DNA sequence: TGCAGTGCTAGAGATAGGCGGACGTACAGTCGTGGGACCCAGTACTTC. The chain recombines TRBV20-1 with TRBJ2-5; D gene uncertain. Germline V CDR1 and CDR2: DFQATT, SNEGSKA (reference sequence). The CDR3 loop spans 16 amino acids. With 0 bases removed from V and 7 bases from J, the gap between germline ends came to 21 bases.

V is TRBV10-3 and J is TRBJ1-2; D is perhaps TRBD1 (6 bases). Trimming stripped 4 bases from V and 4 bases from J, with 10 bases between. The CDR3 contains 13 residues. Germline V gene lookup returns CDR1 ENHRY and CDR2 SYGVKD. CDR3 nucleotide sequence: TGTGCCATCAGTGTCAGGGGAGGCTATGGCTACACCTTC. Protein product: CAISVRGGYGYTF.